This T cell receptor beta chain was observed in a study of T cell changes during pregnancy in multiple sclerosis. Produced via immunoSEQ multiplex PCR; TCRdb's table is partial and in-frame only. The table shows roughly 38,000 clones, with about 92% occurring only once. The CDR3 is 14 residues long. The V segment lost 7 bases and the J segment 7 bases; nucleotides outside the gene matches: 12. Germline V gives CDR1 MDHEN, CDR2 SYDVKM. The sample consisted of peripheral blood, taken in the third trimester of pregnancy. The chain is built from TRBV28 and TRBJ2-7; 8 positions agree with TRBD1. This TCR was recovered from a female donor in good health, enrolled as a control in a pregnancy study. As DNA, the CDR3 is TGTGCCAGCACCGAAGGGCAGGGGGCGAGGGAGCAGTACTTC. This codes for CASTEGQGAREQYF.